Sequencing of this TCR beta chain was carried out in a study of OX40 agonist ivuxolimab in advanced cancers. Study information: The diagnoses of dose-escalation patients were hepatocellular carcinoma, melanoma, renal cell or head and neck cancer. General observations from the study: The mean number of expanded clones was higher in CD8+ T cells than in CD4+.

Clones were sequenced by immunoSEQ multiplex PCR, and TCRdb holds only the in-frame ones, with some missing. The sample shows tens of thousands of clones, over 80% of them seen only once. With regard to this clone: Its cognate antigen is unknown.

V lost 2 bases, J lost 3 bases, and 5 bases lay in between. This CDR3 spans 12 amino acids. Germline assignment: CDR1 MRHNA and CDR2 SNTAGT. Collection of blood occurred at baseline, at cycle 4 day 1, and at cycle 7 day 1. The material sequenced was CD4+ or CD8+ T cells sorted from blood, taken in a trial of the OX40 agonist ivuxolimab. The receptor was isolated from an adult with an advanced solid tumor such as melanoma, head and neck, liver or kidney cancer. The chain carries TRBV6-4 and TRBJ2-7; D unclear. CDR3 sequence (DNA): TGTGCCAGCAGTGACGTGGACTACGAGCAGTACTTC. It is translated as CASSDVDYEQYF.